What follows describes a single TCR beta chain. The target antigen is unknown. TCRdb re-called the RT-PCR reads with MiXCR, one entry per CDR3 protein. This table holds 500,000 to 600,000 distinct CDR3 sequences, about 11% found once. The data originate from a study of response to subunit inactivated influenza vaccine. Points from the study as a whole: After each seasonal influenza vaccination, few new T cells are recruited, the authors suggested.

This CDR3 contains 17 residues. Germline assignment: CDR1 MNHEY and CDR2 SVGAGI. V lost 0 bases and J 9 bases, leaving 21 bases between the germline ends. The receptor was derived from a man aged 45-65 years who received an inactivated influenza vaccine. The specimen was PBMCs from blood, collected on the day of vaccination. J is TRBJ1-3 and V is TRBV6-5, with D possibly TRBD1 on 6 matching bases. The CDR3 nucleotides read TGTGCCAGCAGTTACTCGGGCCCCGACAGGTTGGGGGCCACCATATATTTT. It is translated as CASSYSGPDRLGATIYF.